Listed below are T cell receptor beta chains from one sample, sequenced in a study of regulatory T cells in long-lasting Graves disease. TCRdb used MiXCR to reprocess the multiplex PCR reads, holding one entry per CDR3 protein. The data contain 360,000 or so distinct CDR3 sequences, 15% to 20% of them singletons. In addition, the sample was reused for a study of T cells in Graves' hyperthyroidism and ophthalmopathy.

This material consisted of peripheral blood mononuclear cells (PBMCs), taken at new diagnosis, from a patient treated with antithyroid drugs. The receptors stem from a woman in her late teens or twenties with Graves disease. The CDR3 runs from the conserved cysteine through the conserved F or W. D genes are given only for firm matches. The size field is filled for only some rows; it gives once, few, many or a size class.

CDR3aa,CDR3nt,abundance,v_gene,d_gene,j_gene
CASSDSSGADTQYF,TGTGCCAGCAGTGACTCGAGCGGGGCAGATACGCAGTATTTT,-,TRBV6-4,TRBD2,TRBJ2-3
CSARDTGGNTGELFF,TGCAGTGCTAGAGATACAGGCGGGAACACCGGGGAGCTGTTTTTT,many,TRBV20-1,-,TRBJ2-2
CASSFSAGSSPLHF,TGTGCCAGCAGTTTTTCGGCGGGGAGTTCACCCCTCCACTTT,-,TRBV12-3/TRBV12-4,-,TRBJ1-6
CASSPTGPPTQYF,TGTGCCAGCAGCCCAACCGGGCCCCCTACGCAGTATTTT,many,TRBV28,-,TRBJ2-3
CASTSRQNTEAFF,TGTGCCAGCACCTCTCGACAGAACACTGAAGCTTTCTTT,many,TRBV7-9,-,TRBJ1-1
CASSAGGSPGHFSYNVQFF,TGCGCCAGCAGCGCGGGGGGGAGCCCAGGTCATTTTAGCTACAATGTGCAGTTCTTC,few,TRBV5-1,TRBD2,TRBJ2-1
CASSHPGLAGTGEQFF,TGTGCCAGCAGCCACCCAGGACTAGCGGGTACAGGGGAGCAGTTCTTC,-,TRBV3-1,TRBD2,TRBJ2-1
CASSQDRADTQYF,TGTGCCAGCAGCCAAGATCGAGCAGATACGCAGTATTTT,many,TRBV5-1,-,TRBJ2-3
CASSLLGGIGELFF,TGTGCCAGCAGTTTACTAGGGGGGATCGGGGAGCTGTTTTTT,many,TRBV12-3/TRBV12-4,-,TRBJ2-2
CASSPGGAFSNQPQHF,TGTGCCAGCAGTCCCGGCGGGGCTTTCAGCAATCAGCCCCAGCATTTT,few,TRBV12-3/TRBV12-4,-,TRBJ1-5
CASSPPRPWTSGPPSYEQYF,TGTGCCAGCAGCCCACCACGACCATGGACTAGCGGGCCACCCTCCTACGAGCAGTACTTC,-,TRBV13,TRBD2,TRBJ2-7
CASSLAGSYRRSDTQYF,TGCGCCAGCAGCTTGGCCGGGTCGTACAGACGTTCGGATACGCAGTATTTT,many,TRBV5-1,-,TRBJ2-3
CASSLSDEQYF,TGTGCCAGCAGCTTATCGGACGAGCAGTACTTC,few,TRBV7-9,-,TRBJ2-7
CASSYPGDYGYTF,TGTGCCAGCAGTTACCCCGGGGACTATGGCTACACCTTC,few,TRBV6-5,-,TRBJ1-2
CASSLDVIGNTIYF,TGCGCCAGCAGCTTGGATGTTATTGGAAACACCATATATTTT,many,TRBV5-1,-,TRBJ1-3
CASSYSINMNTEAFF,TGTGCCAGCAGTTACAGTATCAATATGAACACTGAAGCTTTCTTT,-,TRBV28,-,TRBJ1-1
CASSIGQGWNEQFF,TGCGCCAGCAGCATTGGACAGGGTTGGAATGAGCAGTTCTTC,many,TRBV5-1,TRBD1,TRBJ2-1
CASSIWYGPQETQYF,TGTGCCAGTAGTATTTGGTACGGGCCCCAAGAGACCCAGTACTTC,few,TRBV19,-,TRBJ2-5
CASIFTGELFF,TGTGCCAGTATTTTTACCGGGGAGCTGTTTTTT,-,TRBV19,-,TRBJ2-2
CASRSSTETQYF,TGTGCCAGTCGGAGTAGCACAGAGACCCAGTACTTC,-,TRBV19,-,TRBJ2-5